A single sample gave rise to the 9 T cell receptor beta chains below, sequenced in a study of CD8+ T cells in alopecia areata. The authors extracted RNA and reverse transcribed it into cDNA as the sequencing template. Profiling relied on immunoSEQ multiplex PCR, and the TCRdb table lists in-frame clones only, not all of them. This table holds 110,000 to 150,000 clones, 62% found once. Sequencing was done on a sample of CD8+ T cells sorted from blood. These receptors all stem from a human donor in good health.

This clone was picked up a small number of times. The chain has TRBV29-1 and TRBJ1-1, with 7 bases identical to TRBD1. Germline V gene data show CDR1 as SQVTM and CDR2 as ANQGSEA. CDR3 length: 14 residues. V lost 5 bases, J lost 1 base, and 7 bases stayed unmatched. CDR3 sequence (DNA): TGCAGCGTTTACTCAGGGGGATGGAACACTGAAGCTTTCTTT. Protein sequence: CSVYSGGWNTEAFF. Based on the CDR3 plus reference TRBV29-1 and TRBJ1-1, the full variable domain is SAVISQKPSRDICQRGTSLTIQCQVDSQVTMMFWYRQQPGQSLTLIATANQGSEATYESGFVIDKFPISRPNLTFSTLTVSNMSPEDSSIYLCSVYSGGWNTEAFFGQGTRLTVV.

This clone was detected once. This chain uses TRBV2 with TRBJ2-7; 8 bases are shared with TRBD1. Germline V gene data show CDR1 as SNHLY and CDR2 as FYNNEI. Unmatched junction bases numbered 4, after V lost 5 bases and J lost 4 bases. This CDR3 has 13 residues. The CDR3 spells CASSSQGAYEQYF. Here the CDR3 DNA reads TGTGCCAGCAGTTCCCAGGGGGCTTACGAGCAGTACTTC.

This clone was counted once. The gene calls are TRBV2 and TRBJ2-5; maybe TRBD2 (6 bases). The CDR3 is made up of 14 amino acids. V lost 0 bases and J lost 1, with 6 bases in between. CDR1 and CDR2 from the germline V gene are SNHLY and FYNNEI. The CDR3 here is CASSEASGQETQYF. CDR3 bases: TGTGCCAGCAGTGAAGCTAGCGGCCAAGAGACCCAGTACTTC.

The gene calls are TRBV6-5 and TRBJ1-4, with 7 bases fitting TRBD1. V trimming: 5 bases; J trimming: 3 bases; junction bases outside the gene matches: 3. Germline lookup yields CDR1 MNHEY and CDR2 SVGAGI. CDR3 length equals 14 residues. Here the CDR3 reads CASSRDSPNEKLFF. The CDR3 nucleotides are TGTGCCAGCAGTCGGGACAGCCCTAATGAAAAACTGTTTTTT.

The genes are TRBV2 and TRBJ2-7; 7 bases map to TRBD1. This CDR3 is built from 11 residues. V shed 8 bases and J 5 bases; nucleotides not matched to a gene: 3. Germline CDR1 and CDR2: SNHLY and FYNNEI. This CDR3 is CASEQGNEQYF. CDR3 DNA: TGTGCCAGCGAACAGGGGAACGAGCAGTACTTC. Filled out from reference TRBV2 and TRBJ2-7, the complete variable domain reads EPEVTQTPSHQVTQMGQEVILRCVPISNHLYFYWYRQILGQKVEFLVSFYNNEISEKSEIFDDQFSVERPDGSNFTLKIRSTKLEDSAMYFCASEQGNEQYFGPGTRLTVT.

In its sample, this clone was seen a few times. The CDR3 sequence: CASSYSGVADTQYF. The DNA of the CDR3 is TGTGCCAGCAGTTACTCGGGGGTGGCGGATACGCAGTATTTT. The genes are TRBV6-5 and TRBJ2-3, with D perhaps assigned TRBD1 or TRBD2 (5 bases each). The germline gives CDR1 MNHEY, CDR2 SVGAGI. V was trimmed by 0 bases and J by 6 bases, leaving 10 bases between them. The CDR3 is 14 amino acids.

A few counts support this clone. This chain connects TRBV27 to TRBJ1-1; tentatively, D is TRBD1 (5 bases). The CDR3 totals 14 residues. Germline CDR1 is MNHEY and CDR2 is SMNVEV (reference sequence). V was pared by 5 bases and J by 1 base, with 11 bases between. In nucleotides, the CDR3 is TGTGCCAGCAGTATCCGGGACGGGAACACTGAAGCTTTCTTT. It is translated as CASSIRDGNTEAFF.

This clone was seen only a few times. The J gene is TRBJ2-3, the V gene TRBV10-3, with D tentatively TRBD1 or TRBD2 (5 bases each). V was shortened by 6 bases and J by 5 bases, with 12 bases between the two germline ends. Germline assignment: CDR1 ENHRY and CDR2 SYGVKD. The CDR3 has 13 residues. CDR3 sequence (DNA): TGTGCCATCAGACGGGACCACCTAGATACGCAGTATTTT. Protein product: CAIRRDHLDTQYF.

The V gene is TRBV25-1, the J gene TRBJ2-7, with 7 bases matching TRBD1. V shed 2 bases, J shed 8 bases, and the junction held 6 bases outside the gene matches. The germline CDR1 and CDR2 sequences are MGHDK and SYGVNS. The CDR3 consists of 13 residues. As DNA, the CDR3 is TGTGCCAGCAGTGAACGCGAGACAGGGAAGCAGTACTTC. Protein: CASSERETGKQYF.